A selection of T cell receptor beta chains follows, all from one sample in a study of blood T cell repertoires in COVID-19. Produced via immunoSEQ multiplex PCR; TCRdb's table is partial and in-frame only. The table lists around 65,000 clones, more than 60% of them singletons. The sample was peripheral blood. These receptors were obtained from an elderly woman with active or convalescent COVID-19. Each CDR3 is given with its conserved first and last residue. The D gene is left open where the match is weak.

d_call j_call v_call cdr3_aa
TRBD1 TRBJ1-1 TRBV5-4 CASSRDRGPYFEAFF
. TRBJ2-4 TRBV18 CASSRELAKNIQYF
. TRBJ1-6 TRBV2 CASSPLDPRLYNSPLHF
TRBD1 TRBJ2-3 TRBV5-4 CASSPIRDRKVHTQYF
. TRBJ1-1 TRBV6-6 CASSRLTPEAFF
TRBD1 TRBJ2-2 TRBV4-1 CASSLQGSTGELFF
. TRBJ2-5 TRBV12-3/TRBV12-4 CASSFRVQETQYF
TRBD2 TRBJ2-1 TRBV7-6 CASSLQESLIAGSSYNEQFF
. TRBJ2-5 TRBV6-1 CASSERYRAHEETQYF
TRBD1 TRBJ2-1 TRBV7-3 CASSKTTQGDEQFF
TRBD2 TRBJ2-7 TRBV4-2 CASSQGGGGIYEQYF
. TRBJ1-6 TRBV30 CAWRVVRFYNSPLHF
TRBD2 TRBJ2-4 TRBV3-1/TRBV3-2 CASSQVLAVRAKNIQYF
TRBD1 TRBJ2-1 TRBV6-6 CASSPGQGTYNEQFF
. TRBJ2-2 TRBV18 CASSLLPPSGDTGELFF
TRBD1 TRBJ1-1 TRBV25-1 CASSGQGVTEAFF
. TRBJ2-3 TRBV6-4 CASSGVPETDTQYF
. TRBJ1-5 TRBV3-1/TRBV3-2 CASSQDLQAQPQHF
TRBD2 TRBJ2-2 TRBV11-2 CAAARGLAGNTGELFF
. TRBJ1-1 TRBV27 CASRGVSAVNTEAFF
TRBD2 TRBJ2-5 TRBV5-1 CASSLSTSARVGLETQYF
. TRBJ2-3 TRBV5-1 CASSLVGGTTDTQYF
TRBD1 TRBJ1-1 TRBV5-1 CASSPMGQGGTEAFF
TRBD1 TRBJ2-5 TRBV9 CASSVDRGGQETQYF
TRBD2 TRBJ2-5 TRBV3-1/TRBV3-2 CASSQESSGETQYF
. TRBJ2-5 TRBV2 CASTPRTAIKETQYF
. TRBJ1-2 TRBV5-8 CASSLARQTNRVYGYTF
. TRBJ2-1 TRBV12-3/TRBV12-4 CASSYGTPNEQFF
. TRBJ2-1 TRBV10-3 CASEAGLTGDEQFF
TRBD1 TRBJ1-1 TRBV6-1 CASSERQGRTEAFF
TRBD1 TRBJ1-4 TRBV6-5 CASRRTGTGNEKLFF
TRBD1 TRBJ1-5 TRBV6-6 CASSSGTGGGNQPQHF
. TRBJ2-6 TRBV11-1 CASSFTGSGANVLTF
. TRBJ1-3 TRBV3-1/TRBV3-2 CASSQDYRAGNTIYF
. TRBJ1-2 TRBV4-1 CASSQADRNYGYTF
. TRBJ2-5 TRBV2 CASSVGTRGKDETQYF
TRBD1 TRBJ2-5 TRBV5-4 CASSYRGEETQYF
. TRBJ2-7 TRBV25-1 CASSDPEREQYF
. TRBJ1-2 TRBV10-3 CAITPGLNYGYTF
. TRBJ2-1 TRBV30 CAWSQDNEQFF
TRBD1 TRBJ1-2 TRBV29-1 CSVGPIWDRGSYGYTF
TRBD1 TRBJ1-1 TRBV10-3 CAIRTGGAATEAFF
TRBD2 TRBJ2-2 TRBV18 CASSHSGGFNTGELFF
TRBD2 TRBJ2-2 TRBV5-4 CASSFTSANTGELFF
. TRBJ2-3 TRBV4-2 CASSQDRRGATDTQYF
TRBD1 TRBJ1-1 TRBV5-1 CASSGQGSEAFF
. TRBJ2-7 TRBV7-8 CASSLVRSYEQYF
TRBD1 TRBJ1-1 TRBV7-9 CASTLGQVGTEAFF
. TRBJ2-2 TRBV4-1 CASSQEARYTGELFF
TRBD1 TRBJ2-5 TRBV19 CASRHENRGQETQYF
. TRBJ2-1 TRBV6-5 CASSLGDSYNEQFF
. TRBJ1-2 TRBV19 CASSIADNYGYTF
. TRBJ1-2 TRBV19 CASSIRGNYGYTF